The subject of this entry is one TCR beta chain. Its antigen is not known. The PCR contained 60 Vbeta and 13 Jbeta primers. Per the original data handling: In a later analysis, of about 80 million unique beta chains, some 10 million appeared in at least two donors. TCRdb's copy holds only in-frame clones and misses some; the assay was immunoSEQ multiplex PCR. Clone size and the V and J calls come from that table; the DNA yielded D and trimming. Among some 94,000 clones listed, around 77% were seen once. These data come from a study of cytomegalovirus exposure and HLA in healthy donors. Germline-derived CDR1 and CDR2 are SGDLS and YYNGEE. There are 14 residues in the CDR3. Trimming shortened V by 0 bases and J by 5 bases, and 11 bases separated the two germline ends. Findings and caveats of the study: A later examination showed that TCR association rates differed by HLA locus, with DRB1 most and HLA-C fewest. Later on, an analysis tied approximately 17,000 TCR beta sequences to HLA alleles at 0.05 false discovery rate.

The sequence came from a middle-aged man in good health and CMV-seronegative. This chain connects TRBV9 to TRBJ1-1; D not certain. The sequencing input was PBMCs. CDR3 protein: CASSVDGQKTEAFF. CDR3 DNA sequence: TGTGCCAGCAGCGTAGATGGGCAGAAGACTGAAGCTTTCTTT. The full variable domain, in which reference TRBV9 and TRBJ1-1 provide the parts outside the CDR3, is DSGVTQTPKHLITATGQRVTLRCSPRSGDLSVYWYQQSLDQGLQFLIQYYNGEERAKGNILERFSAQQFPDLHSELNLSSLELGDSALYFCASSVDGQKTEAFFGQGTRLTVV.